This T cell receptor beta chain was identified during a study of regulatory T cells in long-lasting Graves disease. Study-wide points: Shared public clonotypes totalled a few thousand in persistent patients, compared with around 880 in new patients. Peripheral blood, not thyroid tissue, was the sole material studied.

Building of the TCR beta libraries involved iRepertoire HTBI primers and Arm-PCR of CDR3 regions. From the multiplex PCR reads, TCRdb called clonotypes with MiXCR, one entry per CDR3 protein. The repertoire consists of around 240,000 distinct CDR3 sequences, with around 19% occurring once and the leading ten covering 12% to 15%. Trimming cost V 1 base and J 0 bases, with 10 bases left between them. Germline V gene lookup returns CDR1 DFQATT and CDR2 SNEGSKA (reference sequence). The CDR3 has 14 amino acids. In this sample, this clonotype turned up many times. Its cognate antigen is unknown. Regarding time point: newly diagnosed GD, antithyroid drugs for less than 3 months. PBMC-derived RNA was used for the TCR library. Patients came from an endocrinology department in Xi'an, China. This same sample was also taken into another study, of T cells in Graves' hyperthyroidism and ophthalmopathy.

This specimen was peripheral blood mononuclear cells (PBMCs), taken at new diagnosis, from a patient treated with antithyroid drugs. The gene calls are TRBV20-1 and TRBJ2-7; D not resolved. The receptor was isolated from a woman aged 25 to 45 with Graves disease. The CDR3 is CSARGLDFSYEQYF. The CDR3 DNA sequence: TGCAGTGCTAGAGGCCTAGACTTCTCCTACGAGCAGTACTTC.